This entry lists 29 T cell receptor beta chains sequenced from one sample in a study of graft-versus-host responses after intestinal transplantation. Assay used: immunoSEQ multiplex PCR; TCRdb lists only in-frame clones, some missing. The sample shows nearly 95,000 clones, 90% to 95% of them seen only once. These receptors' antigens are unknown. Sample: unstimulated CD8+ T cells sorted from spleen or lymph node cells, taken before intestinal transplant. These receptors all stem from a human donor who received an intestinal transplant.

The V and J genes are TRBV29-1 and TRBJ2-6, with D perhaps TRBD1 (6 bases). The CDR3 has 15 residues. CDR1 and CDR2 from the germline V gene are SQVTM and ANQGSEA. Trimming pared 1 base from V and 4 bases from J, leaving 11 bases between. The DNA of the CDR3 is TGCAGCGTTGAAGTGTACAGGGAAGGGGCCAACGTCCTGACTTTC. Its translation: CSVEVYREGANVLTF.

This chain uses TRBV4-1 with TRBJ1-2; 7 bases line up with TRBD1. CDR1 and CDR2 (germline): MGHRA, YSYEKL. The CDR3 length is 13 residues. Trimming cost V 1 base and J 10 bases; bases outside gene matches: 6. The CDR3 is CASSQVGQSSYTF. The CDR3 nucleotides read TGCGCCAGCAGCCAAGTGGGACAGTCCTCCTACACCTTC.

J is TRBJ1-3 and V is TRBV5-4, with D possibly matching TRBD1 (5 bases). The CDR3 has 14 amino acids. With 2 bases removed from V and 4 bases from J, the gap between germline ends came to 10 bases. The germline V gene encodes CDR1 SGHNT and CDR2 YYREEE (reference sequence). The CDR3 DNA reads as TGTGCCAGCAGCTTCTGGGGGGACGGAAACACCATATATTTT. As protein: CASSFWGDGNTIYF. The variable domain in full, completed from reference TRBV5-4 and TRBJ1-3, reads ETGVTQSPTHLIKTRGQQVTLRCSSQSGHNTVSWYQQALGQGPQFIFQYYREEENGRGNFPPRFSGLQFPNYSSELNVNALELDDSALYLCASSFWGDGNTIYFGEGSWLTVV.

The rearrangement uses TRBV29-1 and TRBJ1-2; D is possibly TRBD1 (6 bases). Between the trimmed V and J ends, which lost 2 bases and 3 bases, there was a span of 16 bases. In germline, CDR1 is SQVTM, CDR2 ANQGSEA. This CDR3 comprises 15 residues. CDR3 protein: CSVEFRLGADYGYTF. The CDR3 coding sequence is TGCAGCGTTGAATTCAGACTGGGGGCGGACTATGGCTACACCTTC.

The chain has TRBV14 and TRBJ2-2; D call uncertain. Between the trimmed V and J ends, which lost 0 bases and 2 bases, there was a span of 4 bases. CDR1 is SGHDN, CDR2 FVKESK, per germline. The CDR3 has 14 amino acids. The CDR3 region is CASSQDGNTGELFF. As DNA, the CDR3 is TGTGCCAGCAGCCAAGATGGCAACACCGGGGAGCTGTTTTTT.

The V and J genes are TRBV4-2 and TRBJ2-2, with 13 bases aligning to TRBD2. Germline loops: CDR1 LGHNA, CDR2 YNFKEQ. After removal of 3 bases from V and 5 bases from J, the junction contained 6 bases not matched to a gene. The CDR3 extends over 17 amino acids. CDR3 region: CASSHQLAGGTTGELFF. For the CDR3, the DNA is TGTGCCAGCAGCCACCAACTAGCGGGGGGGACTACCGGGGAGCTGTTTTTT.

This sequence joins TRBV6-6 and TRBJ2-3; D gene unclear. In germline, CDR1 is MNHNY, CDR2 SVGAGI (reference sequence). V lost 4 bases to trimming and J lost 8 bases, with 13 bases between them. This CDR3 has 13 residues. CDR3 bases: TGTGCCAGCAGTTGGGCCAACCCCGGTACGCAGTATTTT. This translates into CASSWANPGTQYF.

The rearrangement links TRBV9 to TRBJ2-2; weak D call: TRBD2 (6 bases). The CDR3 covers 14 residues. The V end lost 0 bases, the J end lost 8 bases, and 11 bases lay between the germline ends. CDR1 is SGDLS, CDR2 YYNGEE, per germline. The CDR3 spells CASSVVGTGGELFF. Here the CDR3 DNA reads TGTGCCAGCAGCGTAGTAGGGACTGGGGGGGAGCTGTTTTTT.

The chain couples TRBV27 to TRBJ2-7, with TRBD1 matching over 8 bases. Germline values: CDR1 MNHEY, CDR2 SMNVEV (reference sequence). V shed 3 bases, J shed 2 bases, and the junction held 6 bases outside the gene matches. CDR3 length: 15 amino acids. Here the CDR3 reads CASSFSGTGTYEQYF. For the CDR3, the DNA is TGTGCCAGCAGTTTTTCCGGGACAGGTACCTACGAGCAGTACTTC.

The chain couples TRBV6-1 to TRBJ1-1; D is uncertain. Germline V CDR1 and CDR2: MNHNS, SASEGT. V lost 5 bases and J lost 8, with 9 bases in between. This CDR3 is 11 amino acids long. The CDR3 spells CASSYGREAFF. CDR3 nucleotide sequence: TGTGCCAGCAGTTACGGCAGGGAAGCTTTCTTT.

This clone was seen once. V and J are TRBV7-2 and TRBJ2-1, with D uncertain. The germline CDR1 and CDR2 sequences are SGHTA and FQGNSA. The V end was cut by 3 bases, the J end by 7 bases, with 22 bases between. This CDR3 is built from 17 residues. This chain's CDR3 is CASSFSRATGTRNEQFF. DNA of the CDR3: TGTGCCAGCAGCTTCTCGCGAGCGACGGGTACACGGAATGAGCAGTTCTTC. Looking up the rest from reference TRBV7-2 and TRBJ2-1 gives the full variable domain: GAGVSQSPSNKVTEKGKDVELRCDPISGHTALYWYRQSLGQGLEFLIYFQGNSAPDKSGLPSDRFSAERTGGSVSTLTIQRTQQEDSAVYLCASSFSRATGTRNEQFFGPGTRLTVL.

The CDR3 DNA reads as TGCGCCAGCAGCCAAGATTGGGCGGGTGGCTATGGCTACACCTTC. Translated, it gives CASSQDWAGGYGYTF. The chain has TRBV4-3 and TRBJ1-2; D is undetermined. Germline values: CDR1 LGHNA, CDR2 YSLEER. V was clipped by 0 bases and J by 4 bases, with 12 bases between them. This CDR3 has 15 amino acids.

This chain uses TRBV27 with TRBJ2-7, with D possibly TRBD1 on 5 matching bases. The CDR3 consists of 12 residues. Germline CDR1 reads MNHEY; CDR2 reads SMNVEV (reference sequence). The CDR3 region has the DNA TGTGGAAGTGGCAGGGCTGGGGACGAGCAGTACTTC. Translation gives CGSGRAGDEQYF.

V gene TRBV5-1 combines with J gene TRBJ2-3; 7 positions match TRBD1. Per germline, CDR1 SGHRS and CDR2 YFSETQ. Germline trimming cut 2 bases from V and 6 bases from J; bases unmatched to any gene: 9. The CDR3 contains 15 residues. CDR3 region: CASSFENRGRDTQYF. CDR3 nucleotides: TGCGCCAGCAGCTTTGAAAACAGGGGCCGGGATACGCAGTATTTT.

This clone came up once. The rearrangement uses TRBV19 and TRBJ2-1, with D maybe TRBD1 (6 bases). CDR1 and CDR2 (germline): LNHDA, SQIVND (reference sequence). This CDR3 region has 11 residues. Trimming took 1 base from V and 12 from J, leaving 7 bases between them. CDR3 DNA sequence: TGTGCCAGTAGTATAGGAGGGGGGCAGTTCTTC. Amino acid sequence: CASSIGGGQFF.

In this sample, this clone turned up once. The rearrangement joins TRBV29-1 to TRBJ1-1; D remains ambiguous. In germline, CDR1 is SQVTM, CDR2 ANQGSEA. V was pared by 5 bases and J by 4 bases, with 14 bases between. This CDR3 has 13 amino acids. The CDR3 sequence is CSVNPPRPTEAFF. The DNA for the CDR3 is TGCAGCGTTAACCCTCCGAGGCCCACTGAAGCTTTCTTT.

The rearrangement joins TRBV19 to TRBJ2-7; TRBD2 might be the D (5 bases). CDR3 length: 13 amino acids. Germline V gene data show CDR1 as LNHDA and CDR2 as SQIVND (reference sequence). Trimming cost V 1 base and J 7 bases, with 11 bases left between them. This CDR3 is CASSIAGVTEQYF. CDR3 DNA sequence: TGTGCCAGTAGTATAGCCGGGGTTACGGAGCAGTACTTC.

The gene calls are TRBV10-3 and TRBJ2-7; 10 bases align to TRBD1. Germline-derived CDR1 and CDR2 are ENHRY and SYGVKD. This CDR3 contains 15 residues. V was pared by 0 bases and J by 3 bases, with 2 bases of the junction left unmatched. DNA for the CDR3: TGTGCCATCAGTGAGTCCGGGACAGGGGACTACGAGCAGTACTTC. Residues: CAISESGTGDYEQYF.

The chain employs TRBV4-1 and TRBJ2-3; D not resolved. Germline values: CDR1 MGHRA, CDR2 YSYEKL. The CDR3 totals 13 residues. The V end lost 0 bases, the J end lost 6 bases, and 7 bases lay between the germline ends. The CDR3 DNA reads as TGCGCCAGCAGCCAAGAGGCCTGGGATACGCAGTATTTT. It yields the protein CASSQEAWDTQYF.

V is TRBV7-9 and J is TRBJ1-4, with D hard to call. With 2 bases removed from V and 8 bases from J, the gap between germline ends came to 18 bases. Germline V CDR1 and CDR2: SEHNR, FQNEAQ (reference sequence). The CDR3 is made up of 16 amino acids. In nucleotides, the CDR3 is TGTGCCAGCAGCTTAAGTAGGCACACTAAGGAGGAAAAACTGTTTTTT. It specifies CASSLSRHTKEEKLFF.

The chain is built from TRBV25-1 and TRBJ2-1; D gene uncertain. This CDR3 comprises 11 residues. Trimming took 2 bases from V and 15 from J, leaving 11 bases between them. Germline CDR1 is MGHDK and CDR2 is SYGVNS. As DNA, the CDR3 is TGTGCCAGCAGTGAAGGCCCCGCCAGGTTCTTC. Residues: CASSEGPARFF.

The V gene is TRBV11-2, the J gene TRBJ2-2; 12 bases match TRBD2. Germline V CDR1 and CDR2: SGHAT, FQNNGV. V gave up 3 bases and J gave up 4 bases; unmatched junction bases: 12. The CDR3 covers 19 residues. The CDR3: CASSFVLAGGPGVTGELFF. The CDR3 DNA follows: TGTGCCAGCAGCTTTGTCCTAGCGGGGGGGCCGGGTGTCACCGGGGAGCTGTTTTTT.

The chain carries TRBV4-3 and TRBJ2-1; 12 bases are shared with TRBD1. This CDR3 is built from 21 residues. Germline values: CDR1 LGHNA, CDR2 YSLEER. The V segment lost 2 bases and the J segment 1 base; nucleotides outside the gene matches: 15. The CDR3 sequence is CASSQSRSGTGGTHSYNEQFF. The CDR3 nucleotides are TGCGCCAGCAGCCAATCACGCTCCGGGACAGGGGGCACACATTCCTACAATGAGCAGTTCTTC.

In DNA form, the CDR3 reads TGTGCCAGCAGCAGTGCGGGACTAGCGGGAATCCAGTACTTC. It yields the protein CASSSAGLAGIQYF. The V and J genes are TRBV7-2 and TRBJ2-7; 13 bases match TRBD2. The CDR3 totals 14 residues. Per the germline V gene, CDR1 is SGHTA and CDR2 is FQGNSA. J gave up 10 bases and V 5 bases, and 8 bases lay outside the gene matches.

V and J are TRBV13 and TRBJ2-2, with 10 bases that match TRBD1. V dropped 5 bases and J dropped 3; count of bases not matched to a gene: 9. The germline CDR1 and CDR2 sequences are PRHDT and FYEKMQ (reference sequence). The CDR3 has 17 residues. Here the CDR3 DNA reads TGTGCCAGCAGCCGGGACAGGGGAAATCTCGACACCGGGGAGCTGTTTTTT. Its translation: CASSRDRGNLDTGELFF.

CDR3 protein: CASSITDYSNQPQHF. The CDR3 region has the DNA TGTGCCAGTAGTATAACAGACTATAGCAATCAGCCCCAGCATTTT. The chain has TRBV19 and TRBJ1-5; no clear D gene. Germline CDR1 is LNHDA and CDR2 is SQIVND (reference sequence). V shed 2 bases and J shed 0 bases, with 8 bases lying between them. The CDR3 is 15 residues long.

The chain links TRBV4-1 to TRBJ1-2; tentatively, D is TRBD1 (6 bases). Germline loops: CDR1 MGHRA, CDR2 YSYEKL. Trimming took off 1 base at V and 8 bases at J, with 14 bases between the two ends. This CDR3 spans 14 amino acids. The CDR3 here is CASSQGAGAGGYTF. CDR3 bases: TGCGCCAGCAGCCAAGGGGCAGGGGCGGGCGGCTACACCTTC.

The chain has TRBV30 and TRBJ1-1; 9 bases line up with TRBD1. Germline V CDR1 and CDR2: GTSNPN, SVGIG (reference sequence). V was clipped by 3 bases and J by 5 bases; unmatched bases: 13. CDR3 length equals 16 residues. The chain's CDR3 is CAWRVDRGSYKTEAFF. The CDR3 DNA sequence: TGTGCCTGGAGGGTTGACAGGGGGTCTTATAAAACTGAAGCTTTCTTT. The full variable domain, in which reference TRBV30 and TRBJ1-1 provide the parts outside the CDR3, is SQTIHQWPATLVQPVGSPLSLECTVEGTSNPNLYWYRQAAGRGLQLLFYSVGIGQISSEVPQNLSASRPQDRQFILSSKKLLLSDSGFYLCAWRVDRGSYKTEAFFGQGTRLTVV.

The chain carries TRBV6-5 and TRBJ2-7, with TRBD1 matching over 9 bases. The J segment lost 6 bases and the V segment lost 6 bases, leaving 3 bases of the junction unmatched. The CDR3 runs to 12 residues. Germline V lookup: CDR1 MNHEY, CDR2 SVGAGI. The CDR3 DNA reads TGTGCCAGCAGACAGGGGGCTAGCGAGCAGTACTTC. It encodes CASRQGASEQYF.